This TCR beta chain stems from a study of regulatory T cells in long-lasting Graves disease. The study, taken as a whole, reports: Clonotypes that were public and shared totalled about 2,500 in persistent patients versus about a thousand in new patients.

The table lists this clonotype with a few counts. Its antigen is undetermined. Time point meaning: newly diagnosed GD, antithyroid drugs for less than 3 months. PBMC-extracted RNA yielded the TCR library. Between the trimmed V and J ends, which lost 5 bases and 6 bases, there was a span of 10 bases. Germline CDR1 and CDR2: SGHTA and FQGNSA. This CDR3 spans 12 amino acids. Arm-PCR of CDR3 regions with iRepertoire HTBI primers generated TCR beta libraries. TCRdb redid the calling of the multiplex PCR reads with MiXCR, one entry per CDR3 protein. The sample includes 350,000 to 450,000 distinct CDR3 sequences, around 11% of them seen just once. The sample was also linked to a second study, of T cells in Graves' hyperthyroidism and ophthalmopathy.

The V and J genes are TRBV7-2 and TRBJ1-2; D uncertain. The sequence derives from a woman under 30 with Graves disease. Sequences were derived from peripheral blood mononuclear cells (PBMCs), sampled at new diagnosis, from a patient treated with antithyroid drugs. As DNA, the CDR3 is TGTGCCAGCAGCCCCATGTACCATGGCTACACCTTC. It is translated as CASSPMYHGYTF.